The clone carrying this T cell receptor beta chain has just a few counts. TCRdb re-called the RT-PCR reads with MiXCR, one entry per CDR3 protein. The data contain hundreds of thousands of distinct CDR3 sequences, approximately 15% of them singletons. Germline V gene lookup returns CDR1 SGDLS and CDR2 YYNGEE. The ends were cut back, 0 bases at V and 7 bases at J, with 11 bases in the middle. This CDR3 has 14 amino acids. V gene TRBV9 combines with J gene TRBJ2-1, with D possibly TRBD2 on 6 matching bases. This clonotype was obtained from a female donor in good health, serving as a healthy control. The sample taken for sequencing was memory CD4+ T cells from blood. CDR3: CASSVGASANEQFF. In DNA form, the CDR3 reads TGTGCCAGCAGCGTAGGGGCTAGCGCGAATGAGCAGTTCTTC.